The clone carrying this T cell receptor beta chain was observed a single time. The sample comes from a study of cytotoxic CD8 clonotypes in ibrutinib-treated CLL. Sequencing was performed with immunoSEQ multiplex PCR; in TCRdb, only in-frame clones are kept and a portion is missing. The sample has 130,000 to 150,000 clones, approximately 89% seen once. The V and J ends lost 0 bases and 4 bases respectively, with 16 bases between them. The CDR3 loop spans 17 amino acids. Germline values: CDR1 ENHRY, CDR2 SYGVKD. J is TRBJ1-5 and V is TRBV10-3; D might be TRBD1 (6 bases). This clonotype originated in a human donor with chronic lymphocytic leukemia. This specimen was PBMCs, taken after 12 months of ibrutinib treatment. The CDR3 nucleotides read TGTGCCATCAGTGAGTCGTTACAGGGCGTAGGGAATCAGCCCCAGCATTTT. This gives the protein CAISESLQGVGNQPQHF.